This section outlines one TCR beta chain sequence together with its context. The V gene lost 0 bases and the J gene lost 9 bases, with 15 bases spanning the gap. CDR3 length: 15 residues. In germline, CDR1 is WNHNN, CDR2 SYGVQD (reference sequence). The entry originates in a study of blood T cell repertoires in COVID-19. Sequencing used immunoSEQ multiplex PCR; TCRdb keeps in-frame clones, though not all of them. The sample has more than 200,000 clones, less than 85% seen once. The source is a man aged 55 to 70 who had recovered from COVID-19. Sequencing input: PBMCs or T cells enriched from blood (not recorded which). The J gene is TRBJ2-1, the V gene TRBV10-1; D possibly corresponds to TRBD1 (6 bases). CDR3 in DNA: TGCGCCAGCAGTGAGTCCACAGGGATATGGGGTGAGCAGTTCTTC. This gives the protein CASSESTGIWGEQFF.